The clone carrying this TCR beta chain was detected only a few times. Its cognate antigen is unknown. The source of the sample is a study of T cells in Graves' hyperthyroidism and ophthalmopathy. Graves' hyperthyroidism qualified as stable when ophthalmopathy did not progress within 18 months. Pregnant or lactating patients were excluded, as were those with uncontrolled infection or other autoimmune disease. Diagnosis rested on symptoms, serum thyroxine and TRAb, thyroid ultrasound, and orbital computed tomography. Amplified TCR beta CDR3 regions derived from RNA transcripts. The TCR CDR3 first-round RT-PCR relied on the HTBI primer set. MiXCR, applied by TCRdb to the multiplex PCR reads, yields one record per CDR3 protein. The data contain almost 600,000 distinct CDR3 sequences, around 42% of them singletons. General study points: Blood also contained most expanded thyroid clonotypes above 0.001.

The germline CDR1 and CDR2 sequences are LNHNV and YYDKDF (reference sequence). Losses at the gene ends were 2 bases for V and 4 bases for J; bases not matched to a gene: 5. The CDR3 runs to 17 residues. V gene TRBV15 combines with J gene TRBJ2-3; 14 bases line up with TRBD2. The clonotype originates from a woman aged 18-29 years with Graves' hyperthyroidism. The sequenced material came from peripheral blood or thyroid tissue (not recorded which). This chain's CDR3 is CATSRSPGLAGADTQYF. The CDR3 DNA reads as TGTGCCACCAGCAGATCACCGGGACTAGCGGGAGCAGATACGCAGTATTTT.